Listed here are 9 T cell receptor beta chains from one sample, sequenced in a study of technical replicates of blood from a few donors. TCRdb's copy holds only in-frame clones and misses some; the assay was immunoSEQ multiplex PCR. The data hold about 50,000 clones, with roughly 95% observed a single time. The sample consisted of T cells isolated from PBMCs. All receptors come from a human donor in good health.

The genes are TRBV29-1 and TRBJ1-1; D is unclear. Trimming pared 2 bases from V and 0 bases from J, leaving 4 bases between. The germline V gene has CDR1 SQVTM and CDR2 ANQGSEA. The CDR3 has 12 residues. The DNA of the CDR3 is TGCAGCGTTGAACCCTTGAACACTGAAGCTTTCTTT. This codes for CSVEPLNTEAFF.

The CDR3 spells CAWSVSGRRTDTQYF. The CDR3 DNA follows: TGTGCCTGGAGTGTTAGCGGGAGACGAACAGATACGCAGTATTTT. The chain is built from TRBV30 and TRBJ2-3; TRBD2 agrees at 9 bases. Germline V gene sequence: CDR1 GTSNPN, CDR2 SVGIG (reference sequence). The CDR3 runs 15 residues. Unmatched junction bases numbered 4, after V lost 0 bases and J lost 3 bases.

This chain connects TRBV4-3 to TRBJ2-2, with TRBD2 matching 9 bases. The germline gives CDR1 LGHNA, CDR2 YSLEER. V lost 6 bases, J lost 8 bases, and 10 bases stayed unmatched. The CDR3 length is 15 residues. The CDR3 reads CASRITSGPVGELFF. In DNA form, the CDR3 reads TGCGCCAGCAGAATTACTAGCGGGCCGGTAGGGGAGCTGTTTTTT.

This clone was seen a few times. The rearrangement links TRBV7-9 to TRBJ2-1; a possible D gene is TRBD1 (7 bases). CDR1 and CDR2 from the germline V gene are SEHNR and FQNEAQ (reference sequence). This CDR3 is 14 amino acids long. The V end was cut by 7 bases, the J end by 7 bases, with 17 bases between. The CDR3 loop is CASNRDSGSNEQFF. In DNA, the CDR3 is TGTGCCAGCAACAGGGACAGCGGGTCGAATGAGCAGTTCTTC.

This chain links TRBV11-3 with TRBJ1-1; possibly TRBD1 for D (6 bases). The CDR3 has 12 residues. Per germline, CDR1 SGHNT and CDR2 YENEEA. The V end lost 6 bases, the J end lost 8 bases, and 13 bases lay between the germline ends. The DNA for the CDR3 is TGTGCCAGCAGTAACATAGACAGGGAAGCTTTCTTT. Its protein product is CASSNIDREAFF.

V gene TRBV30 combines with J gene TRBJ2-7, with a possible D match to TRBD2 (6 bases). Germline CDR1 reads GTSNPN; CDR2 reads SVGIG (reference sequence). V lost 8 bases to trimming and J lost 2 bases, with 13 bases between them. CDR3 length: 12 residues. CDR3 nucleotide sequence: TGTGCCGTCACGGGGGTCACCTACGAGCAGTACTTC. Its protein product is CAVTGVTYEQYF.

The chain is built from TRBV11-2 and TRBJ2-2; 10 bases are shared with TRBD1. The CDR3 extends over 19 amino acids. With 3 bases clipped from V and 0 bases from J, the junction kept 10 bases outside the gene matches. Germline V gene lookup returns CDR1 SGHAT and CDR2 FQNNGV. In DNA form, the CDR3 reads TGTGCCAGCAGCTTGGGTGACAGGGGGCTAGCGACGAACACCGGGGAGCTGTTTTTT. This translates into CASSLGDRGLATNTGELFF.

The chain joins TRBV7-2 to TRBJ2-7, with 9 bases matching TRBD2. Germline assignment: CDR1 SGHTA and CDR2 FQGNSA. V dropped 3 bases and J dropped 2; count of bases not matched to a gene: 5. This CDR3 is 15 amino acids long. CDR3 sequence reads: CASSFVAGGAYEQYF. CDR3 in DNA: TGTGCCAGCAGCTTCGTCGCGGGAGGGGCCTACGAGCAGTACTTC.

J is TRBJ1-1 and V is TRBV10-3, with TRBD1 as a possible D gene (5 bases). There are 13 residues in the CDR3. Germline CDR1 ENHRY, CDR2 SYGVKD. Trimming left V 6 bases short and J 6 bases short, with 14 bases between. CDR3 residues: CAIRPTANSEAFF. DNA of the CDR3: TGTGCCATCAGGCCGACAGCTAACTCTGAAGCTTTCTTT.